This passage covers 4 T cell receptor beta chains from one sample sequenced in a study of PD-1 blockade in classical Hodgkin lymphoma. Noted time point: cycle 4 day 1 (C4D1), after more than five weeks of nivolumab. Each patient experienced a relapse that followed autologous stem cell transplantation, and brentuximab vedotin exposure varied. Magnetic negative selection isolated CD8+ T cells from thawed PBMCs. Only in-frame clones appear in the TCRdb table, and some are missing; sequencing was by immunoSEQ multiplex PCR. The data contain 12,000 or so clones, approximately 81% of them singletons. Sequencing used CD8+ T cells from blood, obtained before the fourth cycle of nivolumab. The receptors were sampled from a human donor with classical Hodgkin lymphoma. The donor label of this sample is uncertain.

The chain carries TRBV5-4 and TRBJ2-1; unclear D gene. There are 13 residues in the CDR3. The V gene's germline CDR1 is SGHNT and CDR2 YYREEE (reference sequence). The V end lost 0 bases, the J end lost 5 bases, and 6 bases lay between the germline ends. The CDR3 DNA follows: TGTGCCAGCAGCTTGGGAACCAACAATGAGCAGTTCTTC. As protein: CASSLGTNNEQFF.

The chain employs TRBV15 and TRBJ1-2, with D possibly being TRBD1 (6 bases). This CDR3 has 16 residues. Germline CDR1 reads LNHNV; CDR2 reads YYDKDF (reference sequence). Trimming took off 0 bases at V and 4 bases at J, with 15 bases between the two ends. CDR3 sequence: CATSRDMFGGIYGYTF. CDR3 bases: TGTGCCACCAGCAGAGACATGTTCGGGGGCATCTATGGCTACACCTTC.

This rearrangement joins TRBV29-1 to TRBJ2-2, with TRBD1 as a possible D gene (5 bases). V lost 4 bases and J 4 bases, leaving 13 bases between the germline ends. Germline V gene sequence: CDR1 SQVTM, CDR2 ANQGSEA. The CDR3 is 14 amino acids. The chain's CDR3 is CSVVSGLGTGELFF. The CDR3 DNA reads TGCAGCGTTGTTTCAGGGTTGGGCACCGGGGAGCTGTTTTTT.

V usage is TRBV7-9 and J usage is TRBJ1-2; the D is unclear. The CDR3 is 14 residues long. Trimming removed 3 bases at V and 0 bases at J, with 8 bases between. The germline V gene encodes CDR1 SEHNR and CDR2 FQNEAQ (reference sequence). CDR3 protein: CASSLVPANYGYTF. CDR3 bases: TGTGCCAGCAGCTTGGTTCCAGCTAACTATGGCTACACCTTC. Full variable domain (missing parts from reference TRBV7-9 and TRBJ1-2): DTGVSQNPRHKITKRGQNVTFRCDPISEHNRLYWYRQTLGQGPEFLTYFQNEAQLEKSRLLSDRFSAERPKGSFSTLEIQRTEQGDSAMYLCASSLVPANYGYTFGSGTRLTVV.